Below, 10 T cell receptor beta chains from the same sample are listed, as sequenced in a study of CD8 T cells in Susac syndrome. With random hexamers, reverse transcription was performed on roughly 0.45 to 1 ug of RNA. TCRdb re-called the immunoSEQ multiplex PCR reads through MiXCR, storing one row per CDR3 protein. Of roughly 80,000 distinct CDR3 sequences listed, just over 90% are singletons. Sequences were obtained from CD4+ T cells from PBMCs. These TCRs come from a human donor with Susac syndrome.

The rearrangement uses TRBV6-5 and TRBJ2-7; 8 positions match TRBD1. With 6 bases clipped from V and 2 bases from J, the junction kept 6 bases outside the gene matches. The CDR3 runs to 14 residues. CDR1 and CDR2 from the germline V gene are MNHEY and SVGAGI. The CDR3 loop reads CASSWDRRTYEQYF. The CDR3 DNA sequence: TGTGCCAGCAGCTGGGACAGGAGAACCTACGAGCAGTACTTC.

The chain links TRBV7-2 to TRBJ2-3, with TRBD2 as a possible D gene (6 bases). Trimming stripped 3 bases from V and 1 base from J, with 11 bases between. Germline V gives CDR1 SGHTA, CDR2 FQGNSA. This CDR3 comprises 15 residues. CDR3 sequence (DNA): TGTGCCAGCAGCTTCGATAGCGGCGGCACAGATACGCAGTATTTT. Translation: CASSFDSGGTDTQYF.

The sample holds a few counts of this clonotype. The chain couples TRBV5-1 to TRBJ2-1, with 7 bases identical to TRBD2. CDR1 is SGHRS, CDR2 YFSETQ, per germline. The length of the CDR3 is 15 residues. V trimming: 0 bases; J trimming: 7 bases; junction bases outside the gene matches: 7. The CDR3 DNA reads as TGCGCCAGCAGCTTGGAAGGCGGGAGAGGTAATGAGCAGTTCTTC. This sequence encodes CASSLEGGRGNEQFF.

The J gene is TRBJ2-5, the V gene TRBV10-3, with D possibly being TRBD1 or TRBD2 (5 bases each). From germline, CDR1 is ENHRY and CDR2 SYGVKD. V was shortened by 2 bases and J by 2 bases, with 15 bases between the two germline ends. The CDR3 sequence is 16 residues long. CDR3 sequence (DNA): TGTGCCATCAGTGAGGGGGCACTAGGGCTGCAAGAGACCCAGTACTTC. Residues: CAISEGALGLQETQYF.

The chain couples TRBV5-4 to TRBJ2-1, with 9 bases that match TRBD2. Germline CDR1 is SGHNT and CDR2 is YYREEE (reference sequence). The CDR3 runs to 15 residues. The junction had 2 bases not matched to a gene; V was cut back by 0 bases and J by 4 bases. Here the CDR3 DNA reads TGTGCCAGCAGCTTGGTAGCGGGGGCGTACAATGAGCAGTTCTTC. Its protein is CASSLVAGAYNEQFF.

V is TRBV27 and J is TRBJ2-5; 9 bases match TRBD2. V shed 4 bases, J shed 4 bases, and the junction held 13 bases outside the gene matches. Germline loops: CDR1 MNHEY, CDR2 SMNVEV (reference sequence). The CDR3 consists of 17 residues. This CDR3 is CASSSAGGRSSRETQYF. Here the CDR3 DNA reads TGTGCCAGCAGTTCGGCGGGGGGGCGAAGTTCGAGAGAGACCCAGTACTTC.

This chain links TRBV20-1 with TRBJ2-1, with D possibly being TRBD2 (5 bases). This CDR3 has 13 residues. Trimming pared 6 bases from V and 9 bases from J, leaving 18 bases between. CDR1 is DFQATT, CDR2 SNEGSKA, per germline (reference sequence). CDR3 in amino acids: CSAPTSGRGEQFF. The DNA of the CDR3 is TGCAGTGCGCCCACGTCGGGGAGAGGTGAGCAGTTCTTC.

The CDR3 here is CASSYTSGGYNEQFF. The CDR3 nucleotides read TGTGCCAGCAGTTACACTAGCGGGGGATACAATGAGCAGTTCTTC. The V and J genes are TRBV6-6 and TRBJ2-1; TRBD2 agrees at 11 bases. Trimming removed 2 bases from V and 4 bases from J; junction bases left unmatched: 1. The CDR3 has 15 amino acids. CDR1 MNHNY and CDR2 SVGAGI come from the germline V gene (reference sequence).

This clonotype came up once. The chain uses TRBV10-3 and TRBJ2-7; 13 bases match TRBD2. The CDR3 runs to 19 residues. Germline CDR1 and CDR2: ENHRY and SYGVKD. V was pared by 4 bases and J by 1 base, with 13 bases of the junction left unmatched. CDR3 nucleotides: TGTGCCATCAGTGGGACTAGCGGGAGATCCTCTCCGAGGTCCTACGAGCAGTACTTC. Its translation: CAISGTSGRSSPRSYEQYF.

The chain has TRBV15 and TRBJ2-5; 10 bases align to TRBD2. CDR1 and CDR2 from the germline V gene are LNHNV and YYDKDF (reference sequence). The V and J ends lost 2 bases and 2 bases, in that order; junction bases with no gene match: 2. The CDR3 length is 15 residues. Written as DNA, the CDR3 is TGTGCCACCAGCAGACAACTAGCGGGGCAAGAGACCCAGTACTTC. It translates to CATSRQLAGQETQYF.